The clone carrying this T cell receptor beta chain has at least ten counts. The V gene lost 4 bases and the J gene lost 0 bases, with 11 bases spanning the gap. CDR3 size: 15 residues. This specimen belongs to a study of CD8 T cells in ankylosing spondylitis. TCRdb reprocessed the 5' RACE reads via MiXCR and lists one record per CDR3 protein. The sample contains about 360,000 distinct CDR3 sequences, roughly 20% of which appear only once. This chain uses TRBV12-3 or TRBV12-4 with TRBJ2-3; maybe TRBD1 (6 bases). This clonotype was sampled from a male donor with ankylosing spondylitis or in good health (not recorded which). The sample was blood, either unsorted or a sorted T cell fraction (not recorded which). The CDR3 reads CASSSRTESTDTQYF. DNA for the CDR3: TGTGCCAGCAGTTCGAGGACAGAAAGCACAGATACGCAGTATTTT.